The 4 T cell receptor beta chains below come from one sample, sequenced in a study of blood T cell repertoires in COVID-19. TCRdb's table, derived via immunoSEQ multiplex PCR, lists solely in-frame clones and lacks some. The table has approximately 260,000 clones, approximately 79% seen once. The sample consisted of PBMCs or T cells enriched from blood (not recorded which). These receptors all come from a man aged 25-45 years with acute COVID-19.

The rearrangement joins TRBV7-3 to TRBJ2-5; 11 nucleotides align to TRBD2. The V segment lost 5 bases and the J segment 5 bases; nucleotides outside the gene matches: 10. The CDR3 is 16 amino acids. Germline assignment: CDR1 SGHTA and CDR2 FQGTGA. The CDR3 spells CASSPLGSGGVETQYF. For the CDR3, the DNA is TGTGCCAGCAGCCCTCTGGGTAGCGGGGGGGTGGAGACCCAGTACTTC.

This chain links TRBV7-2 with TRBJ2-5; D is possibly TRBD2 (6 bases). The CDR3 runs 13 residues. From germline, CDR1 is SGHTA and CDR2 FQGNSA. The germline V and J ends were trimmed by 5 bases and 4 bases, with 11 bases remaining between them. CDR3 DNA: TGTGCCAGCAGCCGGGACTCTCGAGAGACCCAGTACTTC. Amino acid sequence: CASSRDSRETQYF.

The chain links TRBV5-6 to TRBJ2-5; D is uncertain. The CDR3 is made up of 15 amino acids. CDR1 and CDR2 from the germline V gene are SGHDT and YYEEEE. Between the trimmed V and J ends, which lost 0 bases and 2 bases, there was a span of 11 bases. This CDR3 reads CASSLAAVLQETQYF. DNA for the CDR3: TGTGCCAGCAGCTTGGCGGCGGTACTACAAGAGACCCAGTACTTC.

J is TRBJ2-2 and V is TRBV11-2; no clear D. The CDR3 runs 12 residues. Germline CDR1 and CDR2: SGHAT and FQNNGV. V was trimmed by 2 bases and J by 8 bases, leaving 6 bases between them. CDR3 amino acids: CASSLQVGELFF. Written as DNA, the CDR3 is TGTGCCAGCAGCTTACAGGTTGGGGAGCTGTTTTTT.